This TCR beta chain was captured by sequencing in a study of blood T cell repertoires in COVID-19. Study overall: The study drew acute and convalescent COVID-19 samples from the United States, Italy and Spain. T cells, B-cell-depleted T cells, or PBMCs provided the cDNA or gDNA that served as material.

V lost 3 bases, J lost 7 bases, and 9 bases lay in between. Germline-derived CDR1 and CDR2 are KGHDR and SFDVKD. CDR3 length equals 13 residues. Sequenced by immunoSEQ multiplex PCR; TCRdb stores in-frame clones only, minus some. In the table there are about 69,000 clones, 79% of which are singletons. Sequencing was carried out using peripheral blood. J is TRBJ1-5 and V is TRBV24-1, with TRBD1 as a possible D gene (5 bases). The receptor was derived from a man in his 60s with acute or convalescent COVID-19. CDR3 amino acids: CATSDAGIQPQHF. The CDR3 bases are TGTGCCACCAGTGATGCAGGGATCCAGCCCCAGCATTTT.